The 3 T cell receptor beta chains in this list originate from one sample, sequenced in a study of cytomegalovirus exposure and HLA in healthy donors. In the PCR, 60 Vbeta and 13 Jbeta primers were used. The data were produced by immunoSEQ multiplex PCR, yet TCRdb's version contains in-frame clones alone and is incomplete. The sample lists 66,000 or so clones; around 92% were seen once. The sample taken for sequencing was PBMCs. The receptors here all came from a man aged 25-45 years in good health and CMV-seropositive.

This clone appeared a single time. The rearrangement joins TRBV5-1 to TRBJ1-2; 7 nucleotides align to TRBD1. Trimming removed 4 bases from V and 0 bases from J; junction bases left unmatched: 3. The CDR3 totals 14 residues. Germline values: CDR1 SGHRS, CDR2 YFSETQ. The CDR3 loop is CASSPGTANYGYTF. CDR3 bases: TGCGCCAGCAGCCCCGGGACAGCTAACTATGGCTACACCTTC.

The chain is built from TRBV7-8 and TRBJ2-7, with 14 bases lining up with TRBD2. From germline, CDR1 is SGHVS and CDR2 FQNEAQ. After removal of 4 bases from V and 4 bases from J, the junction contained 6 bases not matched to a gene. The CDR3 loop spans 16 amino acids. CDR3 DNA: TGTGCCAGCAGCTCTCGACTAGCGGGAGGGCCGTACGAGCAGTACTTC. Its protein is CASSSRLAGGPYEQYF.

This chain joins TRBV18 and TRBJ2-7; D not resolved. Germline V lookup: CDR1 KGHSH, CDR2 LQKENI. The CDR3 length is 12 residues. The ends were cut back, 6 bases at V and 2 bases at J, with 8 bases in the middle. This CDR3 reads CASSLSAYEQYF. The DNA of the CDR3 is TGTGCCAGCTCCCTGTCAGCCTACGAGCAGTACTTC. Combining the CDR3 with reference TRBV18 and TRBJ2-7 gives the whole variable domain NAGVMQNPRHLVRRRGQEARLRCSPMKGHSHVYWYRQLPEEGLKFMVYLQKENIIDESGMPKERFSAEFPKEGPSILRIQQVVRGDSAAYFCASSLSAYEQYFGPGTRLTVT.